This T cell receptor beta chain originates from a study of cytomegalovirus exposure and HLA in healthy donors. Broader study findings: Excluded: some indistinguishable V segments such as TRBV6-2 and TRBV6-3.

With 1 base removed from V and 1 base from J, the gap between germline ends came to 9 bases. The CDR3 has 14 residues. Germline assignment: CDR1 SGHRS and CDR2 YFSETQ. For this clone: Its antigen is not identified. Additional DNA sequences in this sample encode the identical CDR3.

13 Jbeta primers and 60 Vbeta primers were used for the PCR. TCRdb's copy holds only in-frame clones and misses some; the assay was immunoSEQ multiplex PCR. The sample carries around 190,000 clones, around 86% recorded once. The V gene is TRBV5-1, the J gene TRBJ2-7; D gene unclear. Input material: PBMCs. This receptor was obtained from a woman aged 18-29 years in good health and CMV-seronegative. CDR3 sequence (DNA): TGCGCCAGCAGCTTGAGTGGGCTTTCCTACGAGCAGTACTTC. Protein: CASSLSGLSYEQYF.